The 28 T cell receptor beta chains presented below share a single source sample, sequenced in a study of T cells after yellow fever vaccination. TCRdb ran MiXCR on the 5' RACE reads and lists one entry per CDR3 protein. The table shows hundreds of thousands of distinct CDR3 sequences, with approximately 13% occurring only once. The sequenced sample was PBMCs, obtained on the day of the yellow fever booster vaccination. The receptor source for this set is a man aged 30-40 years who received the YFV17D yellow fever vaccine.

This clonotype has only a few counts. The genes are TRBV18 and TRBJ2-1; tentative D call: TRBD2 (5 bases). The V gene's germline CDR1 is KGHSH and CDR2 LQKENI. There are 15 residues in the CDR3. Trimming removed 2 bases from V and 2 bases from J, with 10 bases in between. The CDR3 region has the DNA TGTGCCAGCTCACCAAGCGCCGGGACCTACAATGAGCAGTTCTTC. It is translated as CASSPSAGTYNEQFF.

V usage is TRBV25-1 and J usage is TRBJ2-7; 8 positions agree with TRBD2. CDR3 length equals 14 residues. With 3 bases clipped from V and 7 bases from J, the junction kept 8 bases outside the gene matches. Germline V lookup: CDR1 MGHDK, CDR2 SYGVNS. CDR3 protein: CASSDSGRAGEQYF. The DNA of the CDR3 is TGTGCCAGCAGTGACTCCGGGAGGGCAGGAGAGCAGTACTTC.

This chain links TRBV6-2 or TRBV6-3 with TRBJ1-2, with TRBD1 as a possible D gene (5 bases). Trimming left V 5 bases short and J 7 bases short, with 23 bases between. The CDR3 length is 16 residues. Germline V lookup: CDR1 MNHEY, CDR2 SVGEGT. CDR3 loop: CASSDPNEGRRTGYTF. For the CDR3, the DNA is TGTGCCAGCAGTGACCCCAATGAGGGGAGAAGAACTGGCTACACCTTC.

The chain has TRBV24-1 and TRBJ2-5, with unresolved D. The CDR3 runs 13 residues. Trimming stripped 4 bases from V and 5 bases from J, with 10 bases between. Germline V gene lookup returns CDR1 KGHDR and CDR2 SFDVKD. The CDR3 protein is CATSDPLHETQYF. DNA for the CDR3: TGTGCCACCAGTGACCCCCTCCACGAGACCCAGTACTTC.

The table lists this clonotype with a few counts. This chain links TRBV5-4 with TRBJ2-7; 10 bases match TRBD1. The CDR3 contains 15 residues. CDR1 and CDR2 (germline): SGHNT, YYREEE (reference sequence). With 3 bases clipped from V and 2 bases from J, the junction kept 5 bases outside the gene matches. In DNA, the CDR3 is TGTGCCAGCAGCTCATCGGGACAGGGGACCTACGAGCAGTACTTC. This gives the protein CASSSSGQGTYEQYF.

This chain joins TRBV5-5 and TRBJ1-6; possible D gene TRBD1, 5 bases. The CDR3 totals 14 residues. The germline gives CDR1 SGHKS, CDR2 YYEKEE (reference sequence). Between the trimmed V and J ends, which lost 3 bases and 10 bases, there was a span of 14 bases. CDR3 sequence reads: CASSWDSGGSPLHF. The CDR3 DNA follows: TGTGCCAGCAGCTGGGACTCTGGCGGCTCACCCCTCCACTTT.

This clonotype has more than one count but fewer than ten. The chain recombines TRBV14 with TRBJ1-2, with TRBD1 as a possible D gene (6 bases). Germline CDR1 reads SGHDN; CDR2 reads FVKESK. Trimming left V 1 base short and J 1 base short, with 19 bases between. The CDR3 is 18 amino acids. The CDR3 sequence is CASSQVSGQHRFNYGYTF. The CDR3 nucleotides read TGTGCCAGCAGCCAAGTTTCCGGACAGCATCGCTTTAACTATGGCTACACCTTC.

This clonotype was found a few times. Germline and junction disagree at one end, which may indicate a read error. The chain links TRBV14 to TRBJ1-2; D is undetermined. The CDR3 loop spans 13 amino acids. Germline CDR1 reads SGHDN; CDR2 reads FVKESK. Here the CDR3 reads CASSQGRTYGYTF. CDR3 nucleotide sequence: TGTGCCAGCAGTCAAGGGCGGACTTATGGCTACACCTTC.

In its sample, this clonotype was seen a few times. The chain uses TRBV4-3 and TRBJ2-3; D is uncertain. The CDR3 runs to 13 residues. Per germline, CDR1 LGHNA and CDR2 YSLEER. V shed 1 base and J shed 5 bases, with 7 bases lying between them. Here the CDR3 DNA reads TGCGCCAGCAGCCAAGTAGGGTTAGATACGCAGTATTTT. As protein: CASSQVGLDTQYF.

The rearrangement joins TRBV7-3 to TRBJ2-1; TRBD2 agrees at 16 bases. Germline trimming cut 5 bases from V and 9 bases from J; bases unmatched to any gene: 7. The CDR3 consists of 16 residues. The V gene's germline CDR1 is SGHTA and CDR2 FQGTGA. CDR3 sequence: CASSPGTSGRGGEQFF. CDR3 DNA: TGTGCCAGCAGCCCCGGGACTAGCGGGAGGGGAGGTGAGCAGTTCTTC.

In this sample, this clonotype turned up many times. The chain links TRBV4-3 to TRBJ2-7, with D perhaps TRBD1 (6 bases). Trimming removed 4 bases at V and 1 base at J, with 14 bases between. CDR3 length: 15 residues. Germline CDR1 LGHNA, CDR2 YSLEER. The CDR3 sequence: CASSLSGTNSYEQYF. For the CDR3, the DNA is TGCGCCAGCAGCCTGTCCGGGACAAATTCCTACGAGCAGTACTTC.

This chain uses TRBV7-2 with TRBJ2-5; 9 nucleotides line up with TRBD2. Germline V gene sequence: CDR1 SGHTA, CDR2 FQGNSA. The CDR3 has 14 residues. V trimming: 3 bases; J trimming: 10 bases; junction bases outside the gene matches: 9. The CDR3 loop reads CASSLSSGAQGQYF. The CDR3 region has the DNA TGTGCCAGCAGCTTGTCTAGCGGGGCCCAGGGCCAGTACTTC.

The V gene is TRBV5-1, the J gene TRBJ2-7, with TRBD1 matching over 8 bases. This CDR3 has 14 residues. From germline, CDR1 is SGHRS and CDR2 YFSETQ. J was trimmed by 2 bases and V by 3 bases; bases with no gene match: 4. The CDR3, as DNA: TGCGCCAGCAGCTGGACAGGGAAAACCTACGAGCAGTACTTC. As protein: CASSWTGKTYEQYF.

This clonotype was observed a few times. This chain joins TRBV7-9 and TRBJ2-1; 10 nucleotides align to TRBD1. In germline, CDR1 is SEHNR, CDR2 FQNEAQ (reference sequence). V was clipped by 4 bases and J by 10 bases; unmatched bases: 4. This CDR3 has 13 amino acids. DNA of the CDR3: TGTGCCAGCAGCTGGGGGACAGGGGTCGAGCAGTTCTTC. It encodes CASSWGTGVEQFF.

The chain links TRBV7-2 to TRBJ2-5; 10 bases match TRBD2. Germline assignment: CDR1 SGHTA and CDR2 FQGNSA. V was clipped by 11 bases and J by 4 bases; unmatched bases: 10. The CDR3 is 14 amino acids. The CDR3: CAHQRIAGGETQYF. The CDR3 region has the DNA TGTGCCCACCAGAGGATAGCGGGAGGAGAGACCCAGTACTTC.

This clonotype appeared many times. An end of the junction differs from the germline gene, which may be a read error. For the CDR3, the DNA is TGTGCCAGCAGCTTGGTCGGTGAGCAGTTCTTC. Translated: CASSLVGEQFF. V usage is TRBV5-1 and J usage is TRBJ2-1; D is ambiguous. CDR1 and CDR2 from the germline V gene are SGHRS and YFSETQ. The CDR3 consists of 11 residues.

This clonotype was counted a few times. This rearrangement joins TRBV28 to TRBJ2-3, with TRBD2 matching 7 bases. J was trimmed by 8 bases and V by 5 bases; bases with no gene match: 7. The CDR3 sequence is 13 residues long. Germline V CDR1 and CDR2: MDHEN, SYDVKM. The CDR3 DNA is TGTGCCAGCAGTGGGGGGGTCCGAGGTACGCAGTATTTT. This translates into CASSGGVRGTQYF.

This chain connects TRBV9 to TRBJ2-1; 7 bases match TRBD1. The V gene end was trimmed by 4 bases and the J gene end by 4 bases; junction bases not matched to a gene: 8. CDR3 length: 15 amino acids. CDR1 is SGDLS, CDR2 YYNGEE, per germline. The CDR3 bases are TGTGCCAGCAGCTCCCTAGGACAGGAATACAATGAGCAGTTCTTC. This translates into CASSSLGQEYNEQFF.

The chain combines TRBV12-3 or TRBV12-4 with TRBJ1-2, with 9 bases that match TRBD1. The V gene end was trimmed by 3 bases and the J gene end by 7 bases; junction bases not matched to a gene: 6. The length of the CDR3 is 14 residues. CDR3 in amino acids: CASSFTTGGLGYTF. CDR3 sequence (DNA): TGTGCCAGCAGTTTTACGACAGGGGGGCTTGGCTACACCTTC.

The chain carries TRBV4-3 and TRBJ2-7; possibly TRBD1 for D (6 bases). The germline V and J ends were trimmed by 0 bases and 6 bases, with 15 bases remaining between them. The germline V gene encodes CDR1 LGHNA and CDR2 YSLEER. The CDR3 runs 15 residues. The CDR3 bases are TGCGCCAGCAGCCAAGACCGACTTCTAGGGGGCGAGCAGTACTTC. The encoded protein is CASSQDRLLGGEQYF.

The J gene is TRBJ1-1, the V gene TRBV7-2; D call uncertain. Trimming shortened V by 4 bases and J by 0 bases, and 9 bases separated the two germline ends. CDR3 length: 14 amino acids. CDR1 and CDR2 (germline): SGHTA, FQGNSA. Here the CDR3 reads CASSSFPMNTEAFF. DNA for the CDR3: TGTGCCAGCAGCTCTTTTCCAATGAACACTGAAGCTTTCTTT.

The chain recombines TRBV7-2 with TRBJ1-5; 8 bases are a match to TRBD1. Germline values: CDR1 SGHTA, CDR2 FQGNSA. This CDR3 has 16 residues. V shed 7 bases, J shed 6 bases, and the junction held 14 bases outside the gene matches. Written as DNA, the CDR3 is TGTGCCAGCAACGATTTGACAGGGGACGATAGTCAGCCCCAGCATTTT. It is translated as CASNDLTGDDSQPQHF.

This clonotype was seen many times. V gene TRBV12-3 or TRBV12-4 combines with J gene TRBJ2-1; possibly TRBD2 for D (5 bases). The CDR3 spans 13 residues. Trimming shortened V by 1 base and J by 10 bases, and 11 bases separated the two germline ends. The CDR3 region is CASSLGPSGEQFF. DNA of the CDR3: TGTGCCAGCAGTTTAGGTCCCAGCGGCGAGCAGTTCTTC.

This clonotype was seen ten or more times. CDR3 coding DNA: TGTGCCACCGGCGGGGTAGCGGGAGCGGGGAATGAGCAGTTCTTC. Translating it yields CATGGVAGAGNEQFF. The rearrangement joins TRBV10-3 to TRBJ2-1; TRBD2 matches 9 bases. With V trimmed by 10 bases and J by 7 bases, 14 bases remained unmatched. From germline, CDR1 is ENHRY and CDR2 SYGVKD. The CDR3 spans 15 residues.

This clonotype has a handful of counts. CDR3 sequence: CASSQDNLPQMDTQYF. The CDR3 bases are TGTGCCAGCAGCCAAGACAACCTCCCGCAGATGGATACGCAGTATTTT. The gene calls are TRBV7-9 and TRBJ2-3, with D hard to call. V gave up 5 bases and J gave up 6 bases, with 21 bases separating them. The V gene's germline CDR1 is SEHNR and CDR2 FQNEAQ (reference sequence). The CDR3 consists of 16 residues.

Only a few counts were recorded for this clonotype. This chain connects TRBV7-9 to TRBJ2-7; D remains unclear. Trimming shortened V by 5 bases and J by 6 bases, and 20 bases separated the two germline ends. CDR1 is SEHNR, CDR2 FQNEAQ, per germline (reference sequence). The CDR3 runs to 15 residues. CDR3 bases: TGTGCCAGCAGCGGAAACCTGGCCTCTACGTCCGAGCAGTACTTC. This codes for CASSGNLASTSEQYF.

This clonotype was seen more than once but under ten times. The J gene is TRBJ1-5, the V gene TRBV27; 10 bases align to TRBD1. CDR3 length equals 15 residues. V trimming: 5 bases; J trimming: 5 bases; junction bases outside the gene matches: 6. CDR1 is MNHEY and CDR2 is SMNVEV in the germline V gene (reference sequence). The CDR3 here is CASSPTTGGHQPQHF. In DNA, the CDR3 is TGTGCCAGCAGTCCCACGACAGGGGGCCATCAGCCCCAGCATTTT.

This clonotype was seen more than once but under ten times. V usage is TRBV7-3 and J usage is TRBJ2-1; possibly TRBD1 or TRBD2 for D (7 bases each). The CDR3 is 18 amino acids. V was cut by 4 bases and J by 2 bases, with 21 bases left in between. Germline values: CDR1 SGHTA, CDR2 FQGTGA. In DNA form, the CDR3 reads TGTGCCAGCAGCTCACCACAGGGGAGGGCTAACGCCTACAATGAGCAGTTCTTC. Its translation is CASSSPQGRANAYNEQFF. Full variable domain (outside the CDR3, taken from reference TRBV7-3 and TRBJ2-1): GAGVSQTPSNKVTEKGKYVELRCDPISGHTALYWYRQSLGQGPEFLIYFQGTGAADDSGLPNDRFFAVRPEGSVSTLKIQRTERGDSAVYLCASSSPQGRANAYNEQFFGPGTRLTVL.